The next 4 T cell receptor beta chains were all read from a single sample in a study of identical twins. A single record per CDR3 protein comes from TCRdb applying MiXCR to the 5' RACE reads. The data contain about 530,000 distinct CDR3 sequences, around 22% of them singletons. These records were also assigned to another study, of yellow fever vaccine responses in identical twins.

Specimen: CD4+ T cells sorted from blood. The receptors shown here come from a woman between 18 and 29 years old in good health.

This clonotype was detected a few times. The rearrangement uses TRBV11-2 and TRBJ2-1; 12 bases agree with TRBD2. Germline CDR1 is SGHAT and CDR2 is FQNNGV. This CDR3 contains 18 residues. Germline trimming cut 7 bases from V and 9 bases from J; bases unmatched to any gene: 19. The CDR3 DNA reads as TGTGCCAGCACGATGACTAGCGGGAGTATCCCCCACAATAGTGAGCAGTTCTTC. Translating gives CASTMTSGSIPHNSEQFF.

This clonotype has only a few counts. This chain uses TRBV5-1 with TRBJ2-5; possible D gene TRBD1, 6 bases. Trimming cost V 4 bases and J 5 bases, with 18 bases left between them. This CDR3 has 15 amino acids. The germline CDR1 and CDR2 sequences are SGHRS and YFSETQ. The CDR3 nucleotides read TGCGCCAGCAGCCCGGACAGCGGCCGTTTGGAGACCCAGTACTTC. It translates to CASSPDSGRLETQYF.

The genes are TRBV5-1 and TRBJ2-5; maybe TRBD2 (5 bases). V dropped 0 bases and J dropped 0 bases, with 12 bases sitting between them. There are 16 residues in the CDR3. In germline, CDR1 is SGHRS, CDR2 YFSETQ. This CDR3 is CASSLVGSGNQETQYF. CDR3 DNA sequence: TGCGCCAGCAGCTTGGTAGGGTCGGGGAACCAAGAGACCCAGTACTTC.

A few counts support this clonotype. The J gene is TRBJ1-2, the V gene TRBV10-3, with 8 bases matching TRBD1. Germline CDR1 and CDR2: ENHRY and SYGVKD. V dropped 6 bases and J dropped 0; count of bases not matched to a gene: 3. The CDR3 loop spans 14 amino acids. The CDR3, as DNA: TGTGCCATCAGAAGGGACAGGACTAACTATGGCTACACCTTC. Protein sequence: CAIRRDRTNYGYTF.